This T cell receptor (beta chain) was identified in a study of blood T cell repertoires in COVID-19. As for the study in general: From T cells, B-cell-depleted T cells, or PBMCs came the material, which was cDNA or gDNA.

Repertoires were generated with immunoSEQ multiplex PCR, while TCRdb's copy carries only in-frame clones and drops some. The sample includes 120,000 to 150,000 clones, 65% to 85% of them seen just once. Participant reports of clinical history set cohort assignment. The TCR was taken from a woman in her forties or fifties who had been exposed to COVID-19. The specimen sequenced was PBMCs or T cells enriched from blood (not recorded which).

CDR3 sequence reads: CASSSPGTGGGNTQYF. The CDR3 coding sequence is TGTGCCAGCAGCTCCCCCGGGACAGGGGGCGGAAATACGCAGTATTTT. This chain uses TRBV7-2 with TRBJ2-3; 12 positions agree with TRBD1. Germline loops: CDR1 SGHTA, CDR2 FQGNSA. Unmatched junction bases numbered 9, after V lost 4 bases and J lost 7 bases. The CDR3 is made up of 16 amino acids.